This T cell receptor (beta chain) is drawn from a study of identical twins. TCRdb independently ran MiXCR on the 5' RACE reads; one entry per CDR3 protein. The sample lists 150,000 or so distinct CDR3 sequences; under 4.5% were seen once. General study findings and limits: Models came in too low on out-of-frame TCR alpha sharing in monozygotic twins. Twin-shared out-of-frame alpha sequences showed excess low generation probability.

The table lists this clonotype with many counts. Antigen unknown. Donors were all healthy Caucasians. The CDR3 contains 16 residues. Germline V gene lookup returns CDR1 LGHNA and CDR2 YNFKEQ. V lost 0 bases and J lost 0, with 12 bases in between. Material: memory T cells sorted from blood. This clonotype was obtained from a man aged 18 to 30 in good health. V gene TRBV4-2 combines with J gene TRBJ2-7; D uncertain. The CDR3 DNA is TGTGCCAGCAGCCAAGATGGGTCACTTCACTCCTACGAGCAGTACTTC. Protein product: CASSQDGSLHSYEQYF.